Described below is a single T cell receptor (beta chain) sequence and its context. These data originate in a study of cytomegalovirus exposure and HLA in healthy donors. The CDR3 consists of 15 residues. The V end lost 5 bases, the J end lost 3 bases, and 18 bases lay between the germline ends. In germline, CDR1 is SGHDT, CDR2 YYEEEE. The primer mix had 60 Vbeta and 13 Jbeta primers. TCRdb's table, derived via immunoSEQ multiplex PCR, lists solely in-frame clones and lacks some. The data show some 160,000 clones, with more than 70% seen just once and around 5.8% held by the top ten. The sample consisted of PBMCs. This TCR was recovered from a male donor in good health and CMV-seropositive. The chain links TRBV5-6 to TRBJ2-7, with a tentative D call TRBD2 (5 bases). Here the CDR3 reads CASRRTRGTNYEQYF. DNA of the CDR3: TGTGCCAGCAGACGGACCCGGGGAACTAACTACGAGCAGTACTTC.